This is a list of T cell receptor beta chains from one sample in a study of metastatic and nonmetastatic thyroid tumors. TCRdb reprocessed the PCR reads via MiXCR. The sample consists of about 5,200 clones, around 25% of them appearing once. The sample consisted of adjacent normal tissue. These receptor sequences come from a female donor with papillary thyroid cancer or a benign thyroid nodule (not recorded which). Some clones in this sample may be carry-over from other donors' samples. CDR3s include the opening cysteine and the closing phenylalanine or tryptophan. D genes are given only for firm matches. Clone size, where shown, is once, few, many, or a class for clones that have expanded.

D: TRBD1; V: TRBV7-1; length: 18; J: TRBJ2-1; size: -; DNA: TGTGCCAGCAGCTCAGAAGGAGACCCGGGACAGAGTTACAATGAGCAGTTCTTC; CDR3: CASSSEGDPGQSYNEQFF
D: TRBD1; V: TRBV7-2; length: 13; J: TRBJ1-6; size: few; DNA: TGTGCCAGCAGCCTGACAGGGGAGTCACCCCTCCACTTT; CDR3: CASSLTGESPLHF
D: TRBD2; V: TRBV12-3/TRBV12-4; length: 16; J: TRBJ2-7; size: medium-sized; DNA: TGTGCCAGCAGTCGCTTAGCGGGAGGAGCCTCCTACGAGCAGTACTTC; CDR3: CASSRLAGGASYEQYF
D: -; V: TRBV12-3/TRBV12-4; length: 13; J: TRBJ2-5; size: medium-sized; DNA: TGTGCCAGCAGTTTTGGGGTCCAAGAGACCCAGTACTTC; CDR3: CASSFGVQETQYF
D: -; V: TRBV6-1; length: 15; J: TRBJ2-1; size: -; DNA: TGTGCCAGCAGTGAACGGGGTTTGGAGGGGGTAGTTGGGTCCTTC; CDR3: CASSERGLEGVVGSF
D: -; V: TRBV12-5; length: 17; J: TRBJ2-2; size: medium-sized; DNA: TGTGCTAGTGGTTTGGCATGGGACGGAGCGAACACCGGGGAGCTGTTTTTT; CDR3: CASGLAWDGANTGELFF
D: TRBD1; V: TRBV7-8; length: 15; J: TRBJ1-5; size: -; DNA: TGCGCCAGCAGCTTACAGGGGGTGAGCAATCAGCCTCAGCATTTT; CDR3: CASSLQGVSNQPQHF
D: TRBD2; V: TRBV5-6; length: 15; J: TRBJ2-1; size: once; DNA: TGTGCCAGCAGCTTCGGTGCTAGCGGGGGGTTTCAGCAGTTCTTC; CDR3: CASSFGASGGFQQFF
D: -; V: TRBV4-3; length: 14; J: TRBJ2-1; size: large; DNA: TGCGCCAGCAGCCAAGATTGGCGGGATCATGAGCAGTTCTTC; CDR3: CASSQDWRDHEQFF
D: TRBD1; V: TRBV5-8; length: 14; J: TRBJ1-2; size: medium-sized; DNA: TGTGCCAGCAGCTTTCCAGGGGGGGCCTATGGCTACACCTTC; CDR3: CASSFPGGAYGYTF
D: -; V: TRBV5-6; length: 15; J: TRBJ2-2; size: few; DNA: TGTGCCAGCAGCTTGGGGGGGAGGAACACCGGGGAGCTGTTTTTT; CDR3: CASSLGGRNTGELFF
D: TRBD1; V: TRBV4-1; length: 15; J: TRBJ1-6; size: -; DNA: TGCGCCAGCAGCCAACAGGGGGCGTATAATTCACCCCTCCACTTT; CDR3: CASSQQGAYNSPLHF
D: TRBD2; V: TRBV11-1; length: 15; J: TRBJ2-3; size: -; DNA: TGTGCCAGCAGCTTGAGCGGGAGAGACACAGATACGCAGTATTTT; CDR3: CASSLSGRDTDTQYF
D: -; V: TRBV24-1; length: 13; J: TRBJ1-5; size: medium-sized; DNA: TGTGCCACCAGTGATGGGGGGTGGCAGCCCCAGCATTTT; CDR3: CATSDGGWQPQHF
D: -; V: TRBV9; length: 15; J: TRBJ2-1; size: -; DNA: TGTGCCAGCAGCGTGGCTAGCGATCCCTACAATGAGCAGTTCTTC; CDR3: CASSVASDPYNEQFF
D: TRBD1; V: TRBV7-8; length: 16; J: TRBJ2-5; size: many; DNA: TGTGCCAGCAGCCCAGATGGACAGGGGGCGGGAGAGACCCAGTACTTC; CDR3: CASSPDGQGAGETQYF
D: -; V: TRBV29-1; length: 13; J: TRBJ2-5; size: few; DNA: TGCAGCGTTGTGGGGGGCGTGAGAGAGACCCAGTACTTC; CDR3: CSVVGGVRETQYF
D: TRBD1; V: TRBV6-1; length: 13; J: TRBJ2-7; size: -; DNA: TGTGCCAGCGCCCGGGACAGGGAGTACGAGCAGTACTTC; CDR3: CASARDREYEQYF
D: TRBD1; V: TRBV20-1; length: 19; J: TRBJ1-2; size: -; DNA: TGCAGTGCTAGAGATCAGCGCCCCCCAACTCCGGGACAGGGATATGGCTACACCTTC; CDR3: CSARDQRPPTPGQGYGYTF
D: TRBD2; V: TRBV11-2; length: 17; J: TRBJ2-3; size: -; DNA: TGTGCCAGCAGCTTCCGACTAGCGGGGAAGAGCACAGATACGCAGTATTTT; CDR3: CASSFRLAGKSTDTQYF
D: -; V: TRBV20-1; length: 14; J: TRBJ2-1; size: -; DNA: TGCAGTGCTAGAGATTGGCTATCCTACAATGAGCAGTTCTTC; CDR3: CSARDWLSYNEQFF
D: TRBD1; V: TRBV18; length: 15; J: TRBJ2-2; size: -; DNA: TGTGCCAGCTCTACCGGGACAGATTACACCGGGGAGCTGTTTTTT; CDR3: CASSTGTDYTGELFF
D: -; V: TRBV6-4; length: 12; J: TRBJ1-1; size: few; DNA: TGTGCCAGCAGCCTCCGTTTGGTTGAAGCTTTCTTT; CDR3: CASSLRLVEAFF
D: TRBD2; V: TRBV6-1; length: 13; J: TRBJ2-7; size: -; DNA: TGTGCCAGCGTCGGCGGGGGATTCCACGAGCAGTACTTC; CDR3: CASVGGGFHEQYF
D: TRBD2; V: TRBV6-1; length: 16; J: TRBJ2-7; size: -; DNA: TGTGCCAGCAGCCCCTCATGGAGCGGGGCCACCTACGAGCAGTACTTC; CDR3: CASSPSWSGATYEQYF
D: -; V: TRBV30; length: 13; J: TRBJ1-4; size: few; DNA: TGTGCCTGGAGTAAAGAGTCCCTTGAAAAACTGTTTTTT; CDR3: CAWSKESLEKLFF
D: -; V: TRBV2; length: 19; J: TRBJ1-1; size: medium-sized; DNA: TGTGCCAGCAGTGAATGGGGGGGCCTCACCCAAAAATTGAACACTGAAGCTTTCTTT; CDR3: CASSEWGGLTQKLNTEAFF
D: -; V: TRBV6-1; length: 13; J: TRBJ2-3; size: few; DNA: TGTGCCAGCAGTGAAGCGAACACAGATACGCAGTATTTT; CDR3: CASSEANTDTQYF
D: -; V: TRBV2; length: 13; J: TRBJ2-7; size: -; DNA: TGTGCCAGCAGTGGGTACGGTGGCTACGAGCAGTACTTC; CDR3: CASSGYGGYEQYF
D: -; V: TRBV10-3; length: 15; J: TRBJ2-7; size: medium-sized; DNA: TGTGCCATCAGTGAGTCGAGGGGGGACTCCTACGAGCAGTACTTC; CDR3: CAISESRGDSYEQYF
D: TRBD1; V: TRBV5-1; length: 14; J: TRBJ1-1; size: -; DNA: TGCGCCAGCAGCTTGGCCTCAGGGGGCACTGAAGCTTTCTTT; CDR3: CASSLASGGTEAFF
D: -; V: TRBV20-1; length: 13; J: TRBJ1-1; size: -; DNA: TGCAGTGCTCTGGGGGGGTTCGACACTGAAGCTTTCTTT; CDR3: CSALGGFDTEAFF
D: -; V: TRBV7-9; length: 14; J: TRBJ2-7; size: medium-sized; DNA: TGTGCCAGCAGCTTAACGGGTACAGCCCACGAGCAGTACTTC; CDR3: CASSLTGTAHEQYF
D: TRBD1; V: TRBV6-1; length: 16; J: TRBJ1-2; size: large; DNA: TGTGCCAGCTATTTCCCCGGGACAGGGGGCAGCTATGGCTACACCTTC; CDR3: CASYFPGTGGSYGYTF
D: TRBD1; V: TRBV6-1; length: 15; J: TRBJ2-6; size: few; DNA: TGTGCCAGCCGGGCAGGGGGATCTGGGGCCAACGTCCTGACTTTC; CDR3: CASRAGGSGANVLTF
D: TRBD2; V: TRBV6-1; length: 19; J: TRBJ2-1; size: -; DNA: TGTGCCAGCAGTGAATGGGGGGGGCTAGCGGGGGCGTCGTACAATGAGCAGTTCTTC; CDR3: CASSEWGGLAGASYNEQFF
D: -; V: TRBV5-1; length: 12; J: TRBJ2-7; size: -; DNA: TGCGCCAGCAGCCGTGACGGTTACGAGCAGTACTTC; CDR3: CASSRDGYEQYF
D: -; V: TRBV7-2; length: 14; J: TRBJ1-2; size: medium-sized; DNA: TGTGCCAGCAGCTTAGTTCGGGGGTCCTATGGCTACACCTTC; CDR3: CASSLVRGSYGYTF
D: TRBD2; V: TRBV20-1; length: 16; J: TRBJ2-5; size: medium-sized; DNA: TGCAGTGCTAGACCCGGGATAGCGGGGATCCAAGAGACCCAGTACTTC; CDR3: CSARPGIAGIQETQYF
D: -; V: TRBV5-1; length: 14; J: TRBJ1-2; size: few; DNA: TGCGCCAGCAGCTTGGGACAGGAGAGCTATGGCTACACCTTC; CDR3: CASSLGQESYGYTF
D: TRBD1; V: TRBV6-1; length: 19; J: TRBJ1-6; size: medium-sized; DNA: TGTGCCAGCAGTGGAAACAGGGGGCGACGGGGCTCCGGAATTTCACCCCTCCACTTT; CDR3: CASSGNRGRRGSGISPLHF
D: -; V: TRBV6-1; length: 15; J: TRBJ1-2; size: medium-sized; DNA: TGTGCCAGCAGTTCCCACTCCCGGGCAGACTATGGCTACACCTTC; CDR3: CASSSHSRADYGYTF
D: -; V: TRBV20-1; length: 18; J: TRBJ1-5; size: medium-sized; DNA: TGCAGTGCTAGAGATGTTCGTTGGGGGACCTCTAGCAATCAGCCCCAGCATTTT; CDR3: CSARDVRWGTSSNQPQHF
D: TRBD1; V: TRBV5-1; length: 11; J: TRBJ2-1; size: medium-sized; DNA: TGCGCCAGCAGCCAAGGGACAGGGCAGTTCTTC; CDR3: CASSQGTGQFF
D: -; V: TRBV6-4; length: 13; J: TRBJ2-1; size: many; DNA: TGTGCCAGCAGCCGCCGAGAGAGGGATGAGCAGTTCTTC; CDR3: CASSRRERDEQFF
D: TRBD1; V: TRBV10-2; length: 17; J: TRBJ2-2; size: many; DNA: TGCGCCAGCAGCCCTAGGAAGGGGGCGATGGAAACCGGGGAGCTGTTTTTT; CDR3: CASSPRKGAMETGELFF
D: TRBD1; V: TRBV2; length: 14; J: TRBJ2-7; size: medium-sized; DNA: TGTGCCAGCAGTCGGACAGGGGGTTCCTACGAGCAGTACTTC; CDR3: CASSRTGGSYEQYF
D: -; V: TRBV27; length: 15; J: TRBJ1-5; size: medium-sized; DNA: TGTGCCAGCAGTTTAAATGCTTGGGGCAATCAGCCCCAGCATTTT; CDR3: CASSLNAWGNQPQHF
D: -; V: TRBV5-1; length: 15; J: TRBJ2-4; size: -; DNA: TGCGCCAGCAACGAGTACAGGGAACAGGAAAACATTCAGTACTTC; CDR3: CASNEYREQENIQYF
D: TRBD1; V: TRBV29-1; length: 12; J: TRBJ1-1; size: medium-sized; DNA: TGCAGCTTTACCAGGGGGGTCACTGAAGCTTTCTTT; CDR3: CSFTRGVTEAFF